This T cell receptor beta chain was recovered during a study of shared clonotypes between healthy human individuals. V gave up 1 base and J gave up 4 bases, with 11 bases separating them. The CDR3 is made up of 15 amino acids. Germline-derived CDR1 and CDR2 are SGHRS and YFSETQ. TCRdb's copy holds only in-frame clones and misses some; the assay was immunoSEQ multiplex PCR. The profile shows over a million clones, approximately 98.5% of them singletons. For this clone: Other DNA sequences within the sample encode an identical CDR3.

The TCR originated in a man aged 25-40 years in good health. This chain joins TRBV5-1 and TRBJ2-2; no clear D gene. The sequenced material came from naive CD4+ T cells sorted from blood. The subset denotes: CD45RA+ positively selected. This CDR3 is CASSLSPAGTGELFF. The CDR3 nucleotides read TGCGCCAGCAGCTTGTCCCCGGCTGGCACCGGGGAGCTGTTTTTT.